This TCR beta chain was captured by sequencing in a study of response to subunit inactivated influenza vaccine. TCRdb analysed the RT-PCR reads with MiXCR anew, one entry per CDR3 protein. The sample lists about 570,000 distinct CDR3 sequences, roughly 12% occurring once. This clonotype was counted between two and nine times. Trimming removed 3 bases at V and 1 base at J, with 9 bases between. The CDR3 covers 14 residues. Germline V gene sequence: CDR1 PRHDT, CDR2 FYEKMQ (reference sequence). These data were likewise used in another study, on T cells expressing NK-cell markers. According to that study: 5'RACE template switching built TCR beta cDNA with unique molecular identifiers. Within the sequenced cohort of eight donors, seven exhibited HCMV seropositivity and one was seronegative. Among the experiments, several used an anti-gamma-delta TCR antibody to restrict sorting to alpha-beta TCR T cells. In about 6 donors, dominant CD3+CD56+NKG2C+ clones formed roughly 1.0-7.5% of CD8+ cells. These clonotypes additionally ranked first within the CD3+CD56-NKG2C+ fraction of four donors.

Sequences were derived from PBMCs from blood, sampled on the day of vaccination. The sequence derives from a man aged 45-65 years who received an inactivated influenza vaccine. The chain joins TRBV13 to TRBJ1-1; maybe TRBD1 (5 bases). The CDR3 is CASSFDSGNTEAFF. CDR3 in DNA: TGTGCCAGCAGCTTTGACAGTGGGAACACTGAAGCTTTCTTT.